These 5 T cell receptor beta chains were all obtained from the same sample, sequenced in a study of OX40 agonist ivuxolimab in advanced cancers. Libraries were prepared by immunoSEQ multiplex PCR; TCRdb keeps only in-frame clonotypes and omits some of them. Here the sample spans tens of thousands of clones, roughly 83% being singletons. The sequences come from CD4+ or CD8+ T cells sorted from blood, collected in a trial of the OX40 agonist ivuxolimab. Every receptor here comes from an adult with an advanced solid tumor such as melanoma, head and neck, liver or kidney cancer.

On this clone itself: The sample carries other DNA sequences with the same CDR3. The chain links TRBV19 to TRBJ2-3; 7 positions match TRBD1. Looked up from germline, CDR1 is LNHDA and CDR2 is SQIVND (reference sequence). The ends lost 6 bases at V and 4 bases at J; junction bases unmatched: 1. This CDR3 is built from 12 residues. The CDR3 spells CASRTGADTQYF. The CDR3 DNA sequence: TGTGCCAGTAGAACAGGGGCAGATACGCAGTATTTT. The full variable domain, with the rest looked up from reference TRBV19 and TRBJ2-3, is DGGITQSPKYLFRKEGQNVTLSCEQNLNHDAMYWYRQDPGQGLRLIYYSQIVNDFQKGDIAEGYSVSREKKESFPLTVTSAQKNPTAFYLCASRTGADTQYFGPGTRLTVL.

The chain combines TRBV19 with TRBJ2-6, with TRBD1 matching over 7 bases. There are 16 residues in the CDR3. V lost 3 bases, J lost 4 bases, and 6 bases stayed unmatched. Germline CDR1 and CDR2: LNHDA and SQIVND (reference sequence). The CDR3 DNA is TGTGCCAGTAGTATCGCCAGGGGGTCCGGGGCCAACGTCCTGACTTTC. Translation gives CASSIARGSGANVLTF.

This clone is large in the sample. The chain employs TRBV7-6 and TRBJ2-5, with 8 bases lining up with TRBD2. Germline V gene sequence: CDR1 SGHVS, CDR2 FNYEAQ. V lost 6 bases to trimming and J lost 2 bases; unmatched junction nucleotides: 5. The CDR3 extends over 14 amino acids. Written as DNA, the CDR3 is TGTGCCAGCAGACCTACTAGCGGTCAAGAGACCCAGTACTTC. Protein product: CASRPTSGQETQYF. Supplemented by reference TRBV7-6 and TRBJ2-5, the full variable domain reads GAGVSQSPRYKVTKRGQDVALRCDPISGHVSLYWYRQALGQGPEFLTYFNYEAQQDKSGLPNDRFSAERPEGSISTLTIQRTEQRDSAMYRCASRPTSGQETQYFGPGTRLLVL.

CDR3 protein: CASSESGSTADTQYF. The CDR3 coding sequence is TGTGCCAGCAGCGAGAGCGGGAGTACGGCAGATACGCAGTATTTT. The rearrangement uses TRBV9 and TRBJ2-3; 8 bases map to TRBD2. Germline trimming cut 3 bases from V and 4 bases from J; bases unmatched to any gene: 7. Germline V gives CDR1 SGDLS, CDR2 YYNGEE. The CDR3 has 15 residues.

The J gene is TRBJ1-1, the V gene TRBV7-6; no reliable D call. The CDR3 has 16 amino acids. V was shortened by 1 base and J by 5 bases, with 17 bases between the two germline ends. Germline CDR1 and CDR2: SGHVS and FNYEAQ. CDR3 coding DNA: TGTGCCAGCAGCTTAGGCCGAACTGGAGGAGGGACTGAAGCTTTCTTT. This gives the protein CASSLGRTGGGTEAFF.